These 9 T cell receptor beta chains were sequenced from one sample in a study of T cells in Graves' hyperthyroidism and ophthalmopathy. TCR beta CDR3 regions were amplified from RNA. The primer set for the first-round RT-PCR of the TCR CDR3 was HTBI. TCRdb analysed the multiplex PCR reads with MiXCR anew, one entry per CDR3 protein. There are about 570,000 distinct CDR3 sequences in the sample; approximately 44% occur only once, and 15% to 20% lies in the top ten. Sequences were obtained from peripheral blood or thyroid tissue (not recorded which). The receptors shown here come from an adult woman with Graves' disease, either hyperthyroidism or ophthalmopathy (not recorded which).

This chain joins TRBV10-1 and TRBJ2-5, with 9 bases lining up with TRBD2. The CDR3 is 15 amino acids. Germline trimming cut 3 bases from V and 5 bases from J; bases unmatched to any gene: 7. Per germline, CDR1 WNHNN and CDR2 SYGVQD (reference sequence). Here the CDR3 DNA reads TGCGCCAGCAGTGACCCAGCGGGAGGAGGCGAGACCCAGTACTTC. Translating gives CASSDPAGGGETQYF.

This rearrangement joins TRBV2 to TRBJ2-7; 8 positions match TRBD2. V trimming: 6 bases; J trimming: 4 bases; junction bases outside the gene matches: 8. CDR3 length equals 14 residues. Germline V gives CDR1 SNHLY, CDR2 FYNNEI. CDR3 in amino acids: CASSGLAGMYEQYF. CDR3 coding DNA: TGTGCCAGCAGCGGACTAGCAGGGATGTACGAGCAGTACTTC.

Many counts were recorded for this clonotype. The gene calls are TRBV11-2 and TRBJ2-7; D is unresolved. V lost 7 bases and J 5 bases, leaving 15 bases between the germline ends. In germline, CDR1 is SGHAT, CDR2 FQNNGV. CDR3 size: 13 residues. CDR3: CASTEPRLDEQYF. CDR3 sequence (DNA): TGTGCCAGCACCGAACCACGACTCGACGAGCAGTACTTC.

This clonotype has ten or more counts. CDR3 in DNA: TGTGCCAGCTCACCCGGGACATTAGATTCACCCCTCCACTTT. Its translation: CASSPGTLDSPLHF. The J gene is TRBJ1-6, the V gene TRBV18, with D possibly being TRBD1 (6 bases). Germline loops: CDR1 KGHSH, CDR2 LQKENI. V lost 3 bases and J 8 bases, leaving 11 bases between the germline ends. CDR3 length equals 14 residues.

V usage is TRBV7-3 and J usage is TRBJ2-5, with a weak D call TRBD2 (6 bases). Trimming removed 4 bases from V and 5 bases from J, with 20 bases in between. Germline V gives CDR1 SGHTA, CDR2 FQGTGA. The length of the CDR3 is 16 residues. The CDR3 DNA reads TGTGCCAGCAGCTCGGGGACGGAGGGGAGAGGTGAGACCCAGTACTTC. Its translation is CASSSGTEGRGETQYF.

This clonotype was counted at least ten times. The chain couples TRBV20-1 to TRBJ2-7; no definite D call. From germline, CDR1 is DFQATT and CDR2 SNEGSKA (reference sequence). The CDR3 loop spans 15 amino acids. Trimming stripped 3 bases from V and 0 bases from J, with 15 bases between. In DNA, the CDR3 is TGCAGTGCTAGGGGGTCCACCCCCCTCTCCTACGAGCAGTACTTC. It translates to CSARGSTPLSYEQYF.

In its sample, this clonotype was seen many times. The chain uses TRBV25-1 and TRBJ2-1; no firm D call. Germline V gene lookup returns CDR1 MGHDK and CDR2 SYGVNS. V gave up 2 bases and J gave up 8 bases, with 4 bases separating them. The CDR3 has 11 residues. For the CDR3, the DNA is TGTGCCAGCAGTGAAGAGGATGAGCAGTTCTTC. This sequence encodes CASSEEDEQFF. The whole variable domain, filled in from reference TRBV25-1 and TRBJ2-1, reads EADIYQTPRYLVIGTGKKITLECSQTMGHDKMYWYQQDPGMELHLIHYSYGVNSTEKGDLSSESTVSRIRTEHFPLTLESARPSHTSQYLCASSEEDEQFFGPGTRLTVL.

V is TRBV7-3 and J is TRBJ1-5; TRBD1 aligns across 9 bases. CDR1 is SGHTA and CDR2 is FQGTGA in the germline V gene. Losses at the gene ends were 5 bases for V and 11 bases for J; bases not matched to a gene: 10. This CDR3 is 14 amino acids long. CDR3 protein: CASSPRDRVGAQHF. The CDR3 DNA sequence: TGTGCCAGCAGCCCACGGGACAGGGTGGGGGCCCAGCATTTT.

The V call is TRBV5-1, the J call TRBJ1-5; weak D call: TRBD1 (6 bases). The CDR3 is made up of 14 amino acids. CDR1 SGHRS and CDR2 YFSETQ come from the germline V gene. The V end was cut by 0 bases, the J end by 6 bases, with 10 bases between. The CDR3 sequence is CASSLGGLGQPQHF. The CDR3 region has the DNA TGCGCCAGCAGCTTGGGGGGGCTCGGTCAGCCCCAGCATTTT.